This T cell receptor beta chain emerged from a study of regulatory T cells in long-lasting Graves disease. This clonotype was found many times. This sample's time point: newly diagnosed GD, antithyroid drugs for less than 3 months. Scientists built the TCR library using RNA that was extracted from PBMCs. Arm-PCR of CDR3 regions and iRepertoire HTBI primers were the basis on which TCR beta libraries were built. As handled by the study authors: Segment identification across samples yielded some 63 TRBV and 14 TRBJ segments. From the multiplex PCR reads, TCRdb called clonotypes with MiXCR, one entry per CDR3 protein. TCRdb's processing, not the authors', yielded these V and J calls. The sample holds roughly 420,000 distinct CDR3 sequences, over 15% seen once. The germline CDR1 and CDR2 sequences are MDHEN and SYDVKM. This CDR3 spans 12 amino acids. V gave up 3 bases and J gave up 4 bases, with 6 bases separating them.

This same sample was also part of a study on T cells in Graves' hyperthyroidism and ophthalmopathy. As that study records: Exclusion criteria comprised uncontrolled infection, other autoimmune disease, pregnancy or lactation. The primer set for the first-round RT-PCR of the TCR CDR3 was HTBI.

This TCR came from a woman aged 25 to 39 with Graves disease. Sequences were derived from peripheral blood mononuclear cells (PBMCs), sampled at new diagnosis, from a patient treated with antithyroid drugs. This chain connects TRBV28 to TRBJ2-5; D not certain. Here the CDR3 DNA reads TGTGCCAGCAGTTTTATTTCAGAGACCCAGTACTTC. Amino acid sequence: CASSFISETQYF.